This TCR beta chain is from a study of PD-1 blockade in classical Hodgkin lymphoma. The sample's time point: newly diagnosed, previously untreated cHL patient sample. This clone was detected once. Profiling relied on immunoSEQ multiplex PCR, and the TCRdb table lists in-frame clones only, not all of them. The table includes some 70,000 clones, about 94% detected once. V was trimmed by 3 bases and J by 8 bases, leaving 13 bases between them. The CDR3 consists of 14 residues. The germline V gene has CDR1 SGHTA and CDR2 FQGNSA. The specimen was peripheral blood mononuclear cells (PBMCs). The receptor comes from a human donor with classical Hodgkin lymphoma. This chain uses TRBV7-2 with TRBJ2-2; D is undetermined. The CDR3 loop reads CASSFENGRGELFF. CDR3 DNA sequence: TGTGCCAGCAGCTTCGAAAATGGCCGGGGGGAGCTGTTTTTT.